Following are 32 T cell receptor beta chains from one sample sequenced in a study of blood T cell repertoires in COVID-19. Clones were read by immunoSEQ multiplex PCR, and TCRdb kept only the in-frame ones, dropping some. The sample includes over 150,000 clones, 87% of them seen just once. The sequenced sample was PBMCs or T cells enriched from blood (not recorded which). The receptors come from a woman aged 45-60 years who had recovered from COVID-19.

CDR3 sequence (DNA): TGTGCCAGCAGTTTACTAGCGGGAGGTTACGAGCAGTACTTC. Protein product: CASSLLAGGYEQYF. This chain uses TRBV28 with TRBJ2-7, with 11 positions matching TRBD2. V gave up 2 bases and J gave up 4 bases; unmatched junction bases: 1. CDR1 and CDR2 from the germline V gene are MDHEN and SYDVKM. The CDR3 has 14 amino acids.

The chain is built from TRBV2 and TRBJ2-1; 12 positions agree with TRBD1. Germline lookup yields CDR1 SNHLY and CDR2 FYNNEI. Unmatched junction bases numbered 8, after V lost 4 bases and J lost 10 bases. This CDR3 region has 15 residues. This chain's CDR3 is CASSAAGTGGGEQFF. The CDR3 region has the DNA TGTGCCAGCAGTGCCGCTGGGACAGGGGGCGGAGAGCAGTTCTTC.

The sample holds one count of this clone. The J gene is TRBJ1-6, the V gene TRBV6-5, with a tentative D call TRBD1 (6 bases). The CDR3 spans 14 residues. The germline CDR1 and CDR2 sequences are MNHEY and SVGAGI. V dropped 5 bases and J dropped 7 bases, with 12 bases sitting between them. The CDR3 bases are TGTGCCAGCAGTACACAGGGCCGCAATTCACCCCTCCACTTT. Translation gives CASSTQGRNSPLHF.

The CDR3, as DNA: TGTGCCACCAGTGATAAGTCGACAGGGAGGTACGAGCAGTACTTC. It codes for CATSDKSTGRYEQYF. The chain carries TRBV24-1 and TRBJ2-7, with a weak D call TRBD1 (7 bases). Per the germline V gene, CDR1 is KGHDR and CDR2 is SFDVKD. The CDR3 is made up of 15 amino acids. V dropped 3 bases and J dropped 4 bases, with 15 bases sitting between them.

The V and J genes are TRBV4-2 and TRBJ1-3, with 7 bases aligning to TRBD1. CDR3 size: 16 residues. With V trimmed by 2 bases and J by 0 bases, 4 bases remained unmatched. Germline values: CDR1 LGHNA, CDR2 YNFKEQ. The CDR3 region has the DNA TGTGCCAGCAGCCAACCACAGGGGCCCTCTGGAAACACCATATATTTT. Protein: CASSQPQGPSGNTIYF.

The V gene is TRBV3-1 (or the pseudogene TRBV3-2), the J gene TRBJ2-1; possibly TRBD2 for D (6 bases). CDR3 length: 15 residues. Between the trimmed V and J ends, which lost 3 bases and 10 bases, there was a span of 19 bases. CDR1 is LGHDT and CDR2 is YNNKEL in the germline V gene (reference sequence). For the CDR3, the DNA is TGTGCCAGCAGCCATGGGGACCGCTCGCGGGGAGAGCAGTTCTTC. This sequence encodes CASSHGDRSRGEQFF.

This rearrangement joins TRBV7-6 to TRBJ2-7, with TRBD1 matching over 8 bases. This CDR3 is built from 14 residues. The V gene's germline CDR1 is SGHVS and CDR2 FNYEAQ. V dropped 1 base and J dropped 4; count of bases not matched to a gene: 3. The CDR3 DNA is TGTGCCAGCAGCTTAGTACAGGGGGAATACGAGCAGTACTTC. Residues: CASSLVQGEYEQYF.

This clone turned up a few times. The V gene is TRBV3-1 (or the pseudogene TRBV3-2), the J gene TRBJ2-5, with TRBD1 matching over 7 bases. With V trimmed by 2 bases and J by 7 bases, 10 bases remained unmatched. The germline CDR1 and CDR2 sequences are LGHDT and YNNKEL (reference sequence). This CDR3 is 15 amino acids long. The CDR3 DNA sequence: TGTGCCAGCAGCCAATATCAGGACAGGTCCACGACCCAGTACTTC. It yields the protein CASSQYQDRSTTQYF.

The chain uses TRBV12-3 or TRBV12-4 and TRBJ2-1, with D possibly TRBD1 on 5 matching bases. This CDR3 spans 13 amino acids. Deletions cut 7 bases from V and 6 bases from J, with 13 bases between. CDR3 DNA sequence: TGTGCCAGCACTCCCGACAGAGGCAATGAGCAGTTCTTC. The encoded protein is CASTPDRGNEQFF.

The chain recombines TRBV4-2 with TRBJ2-7; D unclear. CDR3 size: 14 residues. V shed 0 bases and J shed 2 bases, with 8 bases lying between them. In germline, CDR1 is LGHNA, CDR2 YNFKEQ. CDR3 bases: TGTGCCAGCAGCCAAGAGTCTTATCCCTACGAGCAGTACTTC. It encodes CASSQESYPYEQYF.

The rearrangement uses TRBV6-5 and TRBJ2-3; D call uncertain. CDR1 is MNHEY and CDR2 is SVGAGI in the germline V gene. Trimming cost V 8 bases and J 4 bases, with 10 bases left between them. The CDR3 contains 12 residues. The DNA of the CDR3 is TGTGCCAGCGGCATTAGCCCAGATACGCAGTATTTT. Amino acid sequence: CASGISPDTQYF.

The V call is TRBV27, the J call TRBJ1-1; D is unresolved. V was shortened by 2 bases and J by 4 bases, with 11 bases between the two germline ends. The CDR3 is 14 amino acids. Per germline, CDR1 MNHEY and CDR2 SMNVEV (reference sequence). The CDR3 nucleotides read TGTGCCAGCAGTTTAAAGGGCCGGGGCACTGAAGCTTTCTTT. Translated, it gives CASSLKGRGTEAFF.

This clone occurred a few times. This sequence joins TRBV9 and TRBJ1-4; D not certain. From germline, CDR1 is SGDLS and CDR2 YYNGEE. Trimming removed 4 bases at V and 8 bases at J, with 18 bases between. This CDR3 is built from 15 residues. CDR3 residues: CASSPAGTPLEKLFF. CDR3 DNA sequence: TGTGCCAGCAGCCCAGCAGGAACCCCCTTGGAAAAACTGTTTTTT.

This chain uses TRBV28 with TRBJ1-2; 7 bases are a match to TRBD1. V gave up 4 bases and J gave up 3 bases; unmatched junction bases: 5. From germline, CDR1 is MDHEN and CDR2 SYDVKM. This CDR3 is 14 amino acids long. CDR3 region: CASSSTGSDYGYTF. Written as DNA, the CDR3 is TGTGCCAGCAGTTCGACAGGGTCGGACTATGGCTACACCTTC.

The rearrangement uses TRBV27 and TRBJ2-7; 7 bases align to TRBD1. Germline assignment: CDR1 MNHEY and CDR2 SMNVEV (reference sequence). The CDR3 loop spans 16 amino acids. Losses at the gene ends were 4 bases for V and 3 bases for J; bases not matched to a gene: 12. CDR3 loop: CASSSIDRVYLYEQYF. CDR3 in DNA: TGTGCCAGCAGTTCAATTGACAGGGTTTATCTCTACGAGCAGTACTTC.

The CDR3 DNA reads TGCGCCAGCAGCCAAGGAGGTCTAGCGGGAGTTACAGATACGCAGTATTTT. Translating gives CASSQGGLAGVTDTQYF. The chain carries TRBV4-1 and TRBJ2-3, with 10 bases matching TRBD2. CDR1 MGHRA and CDR2 YSYEKL come from the germline V gene. This CDR3 region has 17 residues. Trimming cost V 1 base and J 3 bases; bases outside gene matches: 7.

The chain joins TRBV4-1 to TRBJ2-7; weak D call: TRBD1 (7 bases). This CDR3 is 15 amino acids long. V lost 3 bases and J 5 bases, leaving 17 bases between the germline ends. Germline-derived CDR1 and CDR2 are MGHRA and YSYEKL. The CDR3 loop reads CASSHKPRGENEQYF. The DNA of the CDR3 is TGCGCCAGCAGCCACAAACCCAGGGGGGAGAACGAGCAGTACTTC.

The chain couples TRBV27 to TRBJ1-1, with 7 bases fitting TRBD1. V shed 6 bases and J 1 base; nucleotides not matched to a gene: 5. The germline CDR1 and CDR2 sequences are MNHEY and SMNVEV (reference sequence). CDR3 length: 14 residues. CDR3 in DNA: TGTGCCAGCAGCAGGGGGGACCGGAACACTGAAGCTTTCTTT. It codes for CASSRGDRNTEAFF.

The chain has TRBV11-2 and TRBJ1-2, with 8 bases matching TRBD1. In germline, CDR1 is SGHAT, CDR2 FQNNGV. The CDR3 has 13 residues. The V and J ends lost 3 bases and 7 bases, in that order; junction bases with no gene match: 4. For the CDR3, the DNA is TGTGCCAGCAGCTTGGACAGGGCGCGTGGCTACACCTTC. This sequence encodes CASSLDRARGYTF.

The chain employs TRBV4-3 and TRBJ2-5; D gene ambiguous. In germline, CDR1 is LGHNA, CDR2 YSLEER. This CDR3 has 17 residues. V shed 1 base and J shed 5 bases, with 20 bases lying between them. The CDR3 DNA follows: TGCGCCAGCAGCCAAGTGGGTGGGCGAACTGGCTCGGAGACCCAGTACTTC. This translates into CASSQVGGRTGSETQYF.

The rearrangement links TRBV6-4 to TRBJ2-3; 7 bases match TRBD2. The length of the CDR3 is 13 residues. CDR1 and CDR2 from the germline V gene are MRHNA and SNTAGT. J lost 3 bases, V lost 3 bases, and 0 bases had no gene match. Here the CDR3 DNA reads TGTGCCAGCAGTGAGCGGGAGACAGATACGCAGTATTTT. It yields the protein CASSERETDTQYF.

The chain has TRBV18 and TRBJ2-7, with D perhaps matching TRBD1 (6 bases). V lost 1 base, J lost 4 bases, and 11 bases lay in between. Per the germline V gene, CDR1 is KGHSH and CDR2 is LQKENI. The CDR3 sequence is 14 residues long. CDR3 loop: CASSPLGTLYEQYF. CDR3 coding DNA: TGTGCCAGCTCACCACTGGGGACACTTTACGAGCAGTACTTC.

CDR3: CASRLTGTYFYGYTF. For the CDR3, the DNA is TGTGCCAGCAGATTAACAGGGACCTATTTTTATGGCTACACCTTC. The J gene is TRBJ1-2, the V gene TRBV2; D is perhaps TRBD1 (6 bases). Germline lookup yields CDR1 SNHLY and CDR2 FYNNEI. V shed 6 bases and J shed 5 bases, with 19 bases lying between them. This CDR3 comprises 15 residues.

The CDR3 loop is CASSLLGSGPTQQYF. The CDR3 DNA reads TGTGCCAGCAGCTTATTAGGTAGCGGCCCTACGCAGCAGTACTTC. The V call is TRBV7-2, the J call TRBJ2-7; a possible D gene is TRBD2 (6 bases). V was cut by 2 bases and J by 8 bases, with 19 bases left in between. Germline V lookup: CDR1 SGHTA, CDR2 FQGNSA. CDR3 length: 15 residues. Full variable domain (missing parts from reference TRBV7-2 and TRBJ2-7): GAGVSQSPSNKVTEKGKDVELRCDPISGHTALYWYRQSLGQGLEFLIYFQGNSAPDKSGLPSDRFSAERTGGSVSTLTIQRTQQEDSAVYLCASSLLGSGPTQQYFGPGTRLTVT.

The chain couples TRBV5-8 to TRBJ1-1, with 8 bases identical to TRBD1. J gave up 4 bases and V 3 bases, and 5 bases lay outside the gene matches. From germline, CDR1 is SGHTS and CDR2 YDEGEE. This CDR3 comprises 14 residues. Written as DNA, the CDR3 is TGTGCCAGCAGCTCTCTCGGACAGGGCACTGAAGCTTTCTTT. This codes for CASSSLGQGTEAFF.

The chain is built from TRBV7-9 and TRBJ1-6, with 7 bases aligning to TRBD1. CDR3 length equals 15 residues. The V segment lost 2 bases and the J segment 7 bases; nucleotides outside the gene matches: 5. CDR1 is SEHNR and CDR2 is FQNEAQ in the germline V gene (reference sequence). Written as DNA, the CDR3 is TGTGCCAGCAGCTTAACCGGACAGGTGAATTCACCCCTCCACTTT. The encoded protein is CASSLTGQVNSPLHF.

The chain employs TRBV27 and TRBJ1-1; no definite D call. V was pared by 5 bases and J by 3 bases, with 10 bases between. Germline CDR1 reads MNHEY; CDR2 reads SMNVEV (reference sequence). The CDR3 is 13 amino acids. CDR3 in amino acids: CASSVVRDTEAFF. As DNA, the CDR3 is TGTGCCAGCAGTGTTGTCCGGGACACTGAAGCTTTCTTT.

This clone was recorded only once. The V call is TRBV11-3, the J call TRBJ2-2; D perhaps matches TRBD1 (6 bases). The CDR3 spans 15 residues. The germline V and J ends were trimmed by 3 bases and 5 bases, with 13 bases remaining between them. Per germline, CDR1 SGHNT and CDR2 YENEEA. This chain's CDR3 is CASSFGGGGTGELFF. In DNA, the CDR3 is TGTGCCAGCAGCTTTGGTGGGGGCGGGACCGGGGAGCTGTTTTTT.

The V gene is TRBV11-2, the J gene TRBJ2-6; D might be TRBD2 (6 bases). This CDR3 region has 17 residues. V shed 6 bases and J shed 2 bases, with 17 bases lying between them. In germline, CDR1 is SGHAT, CDR2 FQNNGV. DNA for the CDR3: TGTGCCAGCAGTCACTCGGTGGGGGGTCCTGGGGCCAACGTCCTGACTTTC. Its protein product is CASSHSVGGPGANVLTF.

There are a few counts of this clone. The rearrangement links TRBV19 to TRBJ2-2, with D uncertain. Germline V gives CDR1 LNHDA, CDR2 SQIVND (reference sequence). This CDR3 is 15 amino acids long. V dropped 0 bases and J dropped 1 base, with 6 bases sitting between them. The DNA for the CDR3 is TGTGCCAGTAGTATAGATCATGTGAACACCGGGGAGCTGTTTTTT. Protein sequence: CASSIDHVNTGELFF.

This chain uses TRBV11-2 with TRBJ2-5; perhaps TRBD1 as D (5 bases). V lost 0 bases and J lost 7, with 21 bases in between. The length of the CDR3 is 17 residues. Looked up from germline, CDR1 is SGHAT and CDR2 is FQNNGV. The CDR3 region has the DNA TGTGCCAGCAGCTTAGATGGGTCAGGCAGGGCCGGTGGGACCCAGTACTTC. Its translation: CASSLDGSGRAGGTQYF.

The CDR3 nucleotides read TGTGCCAGCAGTTCGGACAGCCAAGAGACCCAGTACTTC. Residues: CASSSDSQETQYF. The rearrangement links TRBV12-3 or TRBV12-4 to TRBJ2-5; TRBD1 is a possible D gene (6 bases). Trimming removed 4 bases at V and 1 base at J, with 7 bases between. The CDR3 has 13 residues.